This T cell receptor (beta chain) was observed in a study of blood T cells in healthy people across ages. It was with a sample-barcoded 5' primer and a J-beta primer mix that a second PCR of about 6 to 12 cycles was run. TCRdb re-derived calls from the 5' RACE reads in MiXCR, one entry per CDR3 protein. This table holds under 2,000,000 distinct CDR3 sequences, less than 50% found once. This receptor was obtained from a woman in her thirties or forties in good health. Sequencing was done on a sample of blood.

The CDR3 here is CASSLAGGIYQETQYF. CDR3 bases: TGCGCCAGCAGCTTAGCGGGGGGAATCTACCAAGAGACCCAGTACTTC. V is TRBV5-1 and J is TRBJ2-5, with TRBD2 matching over 9 bases. The CDR3 covers 16 residues. Unmatched junction bases numbered 5, after V lost 2 bases and J lost 0 bases. Per germline, CDR1 SGHRS and CDR2 YFSETQ.